This entry describes one T cell receptor beta chain. Its antigen is undetermined. This entry comes from a study of OX40 agonist ivuxolimab in advanced cancers. Broader study findings: On average, a greater number of expanded clones characterised CD8+ T cells relative to CD4+.

Assay: immunoSEQ multiplex PCR; the TCRdb copy retains only in-frame clones and omits some. This table has 35,000 to 40,000 clones, around nine tenths appearing once. V shed 0 bases and J 4 bases; nucleotides not matched to a gene: 3. The CDR3 has 14 residues. Germline V CDR1 and CDR2: MNHEY, SVGAGI. The V call is TRBV6-5, the J call TRBJ2-7, with 7 nucleotides matching TRBD2. The sequences come from CD4+ or CD8+ T cells sorted from blood, collected in a trial of the OX40 agonist ivuxolimab. This sequence originates from an adult with an advanced solid tumor such as melanoma, head and neck, liver or kidney cancer. CDR3 nucleotides: TGTGCCAGCAGTTACTCGACTAGCCTATACGAGCAGTACTTC. Protein product: CASSYSTSLYEQYF.